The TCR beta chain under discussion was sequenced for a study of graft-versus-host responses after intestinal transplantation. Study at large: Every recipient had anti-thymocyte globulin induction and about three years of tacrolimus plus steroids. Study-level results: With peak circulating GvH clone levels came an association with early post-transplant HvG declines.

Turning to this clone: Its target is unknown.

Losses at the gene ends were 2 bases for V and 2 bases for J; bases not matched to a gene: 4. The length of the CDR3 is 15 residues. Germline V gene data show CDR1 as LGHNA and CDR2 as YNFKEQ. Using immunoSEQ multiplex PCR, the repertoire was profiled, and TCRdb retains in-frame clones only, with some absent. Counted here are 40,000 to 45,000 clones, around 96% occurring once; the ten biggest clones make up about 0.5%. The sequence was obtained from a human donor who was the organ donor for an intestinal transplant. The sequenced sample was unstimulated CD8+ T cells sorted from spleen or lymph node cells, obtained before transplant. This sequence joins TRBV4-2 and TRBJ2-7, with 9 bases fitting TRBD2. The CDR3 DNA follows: TGTGCCAGCAGCCAAAGCGGGGGGCCCCCCTACGAGCAGTACTTC. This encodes CASSQSGGPPYEQYF.